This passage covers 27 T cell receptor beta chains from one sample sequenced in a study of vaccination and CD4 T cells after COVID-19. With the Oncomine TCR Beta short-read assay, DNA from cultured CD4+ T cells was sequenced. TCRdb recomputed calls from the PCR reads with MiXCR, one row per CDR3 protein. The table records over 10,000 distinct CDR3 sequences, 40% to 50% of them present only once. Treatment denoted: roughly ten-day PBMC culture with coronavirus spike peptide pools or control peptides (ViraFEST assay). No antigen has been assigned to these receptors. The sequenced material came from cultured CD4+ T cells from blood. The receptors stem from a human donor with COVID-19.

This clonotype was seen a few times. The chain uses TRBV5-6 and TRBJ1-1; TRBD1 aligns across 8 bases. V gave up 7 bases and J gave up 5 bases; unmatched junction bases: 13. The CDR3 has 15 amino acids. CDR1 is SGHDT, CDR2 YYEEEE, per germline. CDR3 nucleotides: TGTGCCAGCTTTGACCAATCCAGGGGGCCGACTGAAGCTTTCTTT. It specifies CASFDQSRGPTEAFF.

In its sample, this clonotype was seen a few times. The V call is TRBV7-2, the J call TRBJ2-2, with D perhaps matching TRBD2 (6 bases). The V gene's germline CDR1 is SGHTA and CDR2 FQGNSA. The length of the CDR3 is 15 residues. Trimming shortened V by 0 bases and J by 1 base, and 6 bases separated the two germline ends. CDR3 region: CASSLAGGNTGELFF. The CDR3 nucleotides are TGTGCCAGCAGCTTAGCGGGGGGGAACACCGGGGAGCTGTTTTTT.

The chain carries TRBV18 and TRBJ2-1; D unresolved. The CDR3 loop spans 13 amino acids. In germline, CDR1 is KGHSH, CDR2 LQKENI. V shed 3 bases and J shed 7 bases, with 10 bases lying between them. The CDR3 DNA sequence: TGTGCCAGCTCACCTTTGCCTTCGAATGAGCAGTTCTTC. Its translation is CASSPLPSNEQFF.

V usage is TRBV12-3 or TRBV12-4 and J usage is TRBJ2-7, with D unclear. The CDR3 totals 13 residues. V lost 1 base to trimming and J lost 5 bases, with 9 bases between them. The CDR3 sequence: CASSLGRVHEQYF. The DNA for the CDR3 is TGTGCCAGCAGTTTAGGCAGAGTCCACGAGCAGTACTTC.

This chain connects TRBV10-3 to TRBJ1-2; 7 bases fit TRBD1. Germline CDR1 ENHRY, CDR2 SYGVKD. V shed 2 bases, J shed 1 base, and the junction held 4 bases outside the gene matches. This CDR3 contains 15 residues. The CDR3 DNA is TGTGCCATCAGTGAGATGGGACAGCTTAACTATGGCTACACCTTC. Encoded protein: CAISEMGQLNYGYTF.

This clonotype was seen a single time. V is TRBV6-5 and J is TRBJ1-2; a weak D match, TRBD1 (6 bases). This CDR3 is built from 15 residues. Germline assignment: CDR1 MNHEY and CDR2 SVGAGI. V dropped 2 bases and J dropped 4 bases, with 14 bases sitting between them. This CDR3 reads CASSYEGQLRYGYTF. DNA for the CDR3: TGTGCCAGCAGTTACGAAGGACAGTTACGCTATGGCTACACCTTC.

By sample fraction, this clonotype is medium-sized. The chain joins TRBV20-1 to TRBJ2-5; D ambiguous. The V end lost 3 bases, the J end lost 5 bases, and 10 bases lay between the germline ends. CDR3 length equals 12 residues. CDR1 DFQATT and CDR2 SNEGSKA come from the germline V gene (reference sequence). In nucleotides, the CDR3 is TGCAGTGCTAGGCCGGGTGGCGAGACCCAGTACTTC. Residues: CSARPGGETQYF.

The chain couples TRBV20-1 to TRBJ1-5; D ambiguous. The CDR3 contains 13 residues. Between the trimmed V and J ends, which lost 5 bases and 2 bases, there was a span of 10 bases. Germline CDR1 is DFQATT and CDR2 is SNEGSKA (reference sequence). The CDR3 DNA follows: TGCAGTGCTCCTCGGCAGGGCAATCAGCCCCAGCATTTT. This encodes CSAPRQGNQPQHF.

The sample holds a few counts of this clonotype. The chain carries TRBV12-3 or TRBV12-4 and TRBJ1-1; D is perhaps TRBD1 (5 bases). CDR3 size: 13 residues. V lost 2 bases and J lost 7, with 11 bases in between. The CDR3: CASSLISGGEAFF. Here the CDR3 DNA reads TGTGCCAGCAGTTTAATTTCGGGGGGTGAAGCTTTCTTT.

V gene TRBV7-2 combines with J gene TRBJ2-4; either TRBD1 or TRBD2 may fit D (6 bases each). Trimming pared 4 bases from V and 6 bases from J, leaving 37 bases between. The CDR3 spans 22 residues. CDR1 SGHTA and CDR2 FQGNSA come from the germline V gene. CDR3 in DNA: TGTGCCAGCAGCTCATCCCGGCCCCGGATGGACAGTCGCAGGGAGGCGGGAAACATTCAGTACTTC. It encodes CASSSSRPRMDSRREAGNIQYF.

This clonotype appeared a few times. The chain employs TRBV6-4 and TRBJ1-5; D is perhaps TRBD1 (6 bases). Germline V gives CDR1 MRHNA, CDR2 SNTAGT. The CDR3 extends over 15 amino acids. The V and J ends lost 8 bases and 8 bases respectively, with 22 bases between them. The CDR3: CASPGRGGPGEPQHF. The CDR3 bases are TGTGCCAGCCCCGGGAGAGGGGGGCCCGGAGAGCCCCAGCATTTT.

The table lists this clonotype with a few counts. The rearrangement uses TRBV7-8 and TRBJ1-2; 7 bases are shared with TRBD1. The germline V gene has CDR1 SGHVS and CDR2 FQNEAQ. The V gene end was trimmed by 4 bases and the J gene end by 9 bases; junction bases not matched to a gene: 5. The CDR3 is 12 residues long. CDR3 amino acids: CASSSDRLSYTF. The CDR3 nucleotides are TGTGCCAGCAGCTCGGACAGGCTCAGCTACACCTTC.

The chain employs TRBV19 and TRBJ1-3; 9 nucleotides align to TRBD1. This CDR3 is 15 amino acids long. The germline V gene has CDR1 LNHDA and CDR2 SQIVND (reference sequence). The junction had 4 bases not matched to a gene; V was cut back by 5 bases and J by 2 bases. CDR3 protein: CASSPRTGAGNTIYF. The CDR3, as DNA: TGTGCCAGTAGTCCGCGGACAGGGGCTGGAAACACCATATATTTT.

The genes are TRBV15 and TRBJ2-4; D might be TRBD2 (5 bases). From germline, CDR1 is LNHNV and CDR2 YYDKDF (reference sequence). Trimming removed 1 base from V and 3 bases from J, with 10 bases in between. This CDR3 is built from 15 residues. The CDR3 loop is CATSRGTGIKNIQYF. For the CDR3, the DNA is TGTGCCACCAGCAGAGGGACGGGGATCAAAAACATTCAGTACTTC. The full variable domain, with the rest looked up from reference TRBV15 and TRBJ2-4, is DAMVIQNPRYQVTQFGKPVTLSCSQTLNHNVMYWYQQKSSQAPKLLFHYYDKDFNNEADTPDNFQSRRPNTSFCFLDIRSPGLGDTAMYLCATSRGTGIKNIQYFGAGTRLSVL.

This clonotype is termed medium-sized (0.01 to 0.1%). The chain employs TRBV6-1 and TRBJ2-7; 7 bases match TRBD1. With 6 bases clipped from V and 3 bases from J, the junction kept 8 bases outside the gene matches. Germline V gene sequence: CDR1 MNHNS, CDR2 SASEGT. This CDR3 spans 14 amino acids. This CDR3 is CASRLTNRGYEQYF. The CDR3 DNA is TGTGCCAGCAGGCTCACTAACAGGGGCTACGAGCAGTACTTC.

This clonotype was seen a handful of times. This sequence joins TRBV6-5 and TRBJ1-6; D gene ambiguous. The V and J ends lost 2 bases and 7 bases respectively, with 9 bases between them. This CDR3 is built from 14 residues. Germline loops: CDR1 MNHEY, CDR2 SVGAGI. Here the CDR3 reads CASSYGVSNSPLHF. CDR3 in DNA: TGTGCCAGCAGTTACGGGGTTAGCAATTCACCCCTCCACTTT.

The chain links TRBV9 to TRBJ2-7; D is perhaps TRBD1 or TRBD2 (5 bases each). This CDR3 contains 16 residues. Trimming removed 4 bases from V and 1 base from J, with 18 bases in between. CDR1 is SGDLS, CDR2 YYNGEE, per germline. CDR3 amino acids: CASSPHFGTSSYEQYF. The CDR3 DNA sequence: TGTGCCAGCAGCCCCCACTTCGGGACGTCATCCTACGAGCAGTACTTC.

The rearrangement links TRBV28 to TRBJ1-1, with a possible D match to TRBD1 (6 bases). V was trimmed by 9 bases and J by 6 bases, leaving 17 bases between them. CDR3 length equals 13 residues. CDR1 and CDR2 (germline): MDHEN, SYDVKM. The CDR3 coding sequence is TGTGCCAGTACGACAGGTAGGGATGCTGAAGCTTTCTTT. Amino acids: CASTTGRDAEAFF.

CDR3 DNA: TGTGCCAGCAGCTCCGTGGGGACAGAAAATTCACCCCTCCACTTT. Its protein is CASSSVGTENSPLHF. The V and J genes are TRBV9 and TRBJ1-6; 7 bases line up with TRBD1. The trim removed 4 bases at V and 7 bases at J, leaving 8 bases unmatched. Germline CDR1 is SGDLS and CDR2 is YYNGEE. The CDR3 has 15 residues.

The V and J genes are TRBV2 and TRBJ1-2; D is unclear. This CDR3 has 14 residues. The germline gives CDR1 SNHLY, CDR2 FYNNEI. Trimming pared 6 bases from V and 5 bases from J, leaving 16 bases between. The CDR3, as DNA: TGTGCCAGCAGCGCCGAAAGGAAGAATTATGGCTACACCTTC. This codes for CASSAERKNYGYTF.

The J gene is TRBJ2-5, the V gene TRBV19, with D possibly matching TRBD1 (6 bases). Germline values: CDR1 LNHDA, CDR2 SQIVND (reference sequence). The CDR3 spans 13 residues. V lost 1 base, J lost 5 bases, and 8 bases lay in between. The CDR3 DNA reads TGTGCCAGTAGTATAGGTAGGGGGGAGACCCAGTACTTC. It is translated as CASSIGRGETQYF.

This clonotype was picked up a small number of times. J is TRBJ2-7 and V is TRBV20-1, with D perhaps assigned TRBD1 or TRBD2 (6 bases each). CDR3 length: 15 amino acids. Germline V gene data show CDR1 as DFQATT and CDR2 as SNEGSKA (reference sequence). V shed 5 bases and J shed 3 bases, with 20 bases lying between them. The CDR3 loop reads CSARGRTARDYEQYF. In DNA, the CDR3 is TGCAGTGCTCGGGGGAGGACAGCACGGGACTACGAGCAGTACTTC.

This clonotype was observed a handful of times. The CDR3 region is CASSELRGNTIYF. CDR3 coding DNA: TGTGCCAGCAGTGAATTAAGGGGAAACACCATATATTTT. V is TRBV25-1 and J is TRBJ1-3; no definite D call. The V end lost 1 base, the J end lost 4 bases, and 5 bases lay between the germline ends. The V gene's germline CDR1 is MGHDK and CDR2 SYGVNS. The CDR3 length is 13 residues.

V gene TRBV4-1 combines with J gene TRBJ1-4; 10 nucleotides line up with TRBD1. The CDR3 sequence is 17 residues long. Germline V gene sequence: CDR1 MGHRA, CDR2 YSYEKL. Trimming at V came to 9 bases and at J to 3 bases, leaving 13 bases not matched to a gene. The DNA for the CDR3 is TGCGCCAGACGTCCGGGACAGGGGTTCGTGGCTAATGAAAAACTGTTTTTT. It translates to CARRPGQGFVANEKLFF.

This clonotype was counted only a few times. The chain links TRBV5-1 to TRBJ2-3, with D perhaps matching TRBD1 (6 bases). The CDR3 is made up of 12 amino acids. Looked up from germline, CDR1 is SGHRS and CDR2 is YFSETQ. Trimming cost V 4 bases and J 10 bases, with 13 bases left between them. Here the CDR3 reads CASSLDSPAQYF. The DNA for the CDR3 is TGCGCCAGCAGCCTGGACAGTCCAGCGCAGTATTTT.

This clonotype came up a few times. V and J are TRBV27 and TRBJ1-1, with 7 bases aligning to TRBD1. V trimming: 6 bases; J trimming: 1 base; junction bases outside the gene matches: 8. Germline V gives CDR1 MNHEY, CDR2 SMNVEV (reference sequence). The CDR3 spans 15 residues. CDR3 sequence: CASSPSRTGNTEAFF. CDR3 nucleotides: TGTGCCAGCAGCCCCTCCCGGACAGGGAACACTGAAGCTTTCTTT.

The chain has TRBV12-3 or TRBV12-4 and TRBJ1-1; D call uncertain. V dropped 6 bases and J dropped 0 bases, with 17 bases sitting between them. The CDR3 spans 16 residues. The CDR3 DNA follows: TGTGCCAGCAGCGACGAACGGCGATCCATGAACACTGAAGCTTTCTTT. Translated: CASSDERRSMNTEAFF.